What follows are 17 T cell receptor beta chains derived from one specimen sequenced in a study of metastatic and nonmetastatic thyroid tumors. Patients underwent thyroid surgery, and none had received any treatment before it. TCRdb re-clonotyped the PCR reads via MiXCR. Among 30,000 to 45,000 clones listed, about 27% were seen once. Sequencing was done on a sample of blood. The origin of the receptors is a male donor with papillary thyroid cancer or a benign thyroid nodule (not recorded which). Some clones in this sample may be carry-over from other donors' samples.

The chain links TRBV15 to TRBJ2-5; 7 bases map to TRBD1. CDR1 LNHNV and CDR2 YYDKDF come from the germline V gene (reference sequence). The CDR3 is 15 amino acids. V shed 3 bases, J shed 5 bases, and the junction held 9 bases outside the gene matches. The CDR3 nucleotides read TGTGCCACCAGCAGTCAATCAGGGGGTTGGGAGACCCAGTACTTC. This sequence encodes CATSSQSGGWETQYF.

This clone appeared a few times. Other DNA sequences in this sample translate to the same CDR3. The V and J genes are TRBV5-1 and TRBJ2-7; tentative D call: TRBD2 (6 bases). With 3 bases removed from V and 2 bases from J, the gap between germline ends came to 18 bases. CDR1 SGHRS and CDR2 YFSETQ come from the germline V gene. The CDR3 sequence is 16 residues long. CDR3 sequence (DNA): TGCGCCAGCAGCTCAGGACCGGGACTGGGAACCTACGAGCAGTACTTC. Residues: CASSSGPGLGTYEQYF.

This clone has a count of ten or more. The rearrangement uses TRBV10-3 and TRBJ2-5; TRBD1 agrees at 10 bases. The CDR3 covers 15 residues. The germline V gene encodes CDR1 ENHRY and CDR2 SYGVKD. J gave up 1 base and V 7 bases, and 6 bases lay outside the gene matches. CDR3 loop: CAITRTGGFQETQYF. The CDR3 DNA follows: TGTGCCATCACCAGGACAGGGGGATTCCAAGAGACCCAGTACTTC.

This clone was counted once. V and J are TRBV11-2 and TRBJ1-1, with no clear D. The V end lost 4 bases, the J end lost 1 base, and 13 bases lay between the germline ends. CDR3 length equals 15 residues. Germline V gene data show CDR1 as SGHAT and CDR2 as FQNNGV. CDR3 sequence reads: CASSSRTAGNTEAFF. The CDR3 coding sequence is TGTGCCAGCAGCTCCCGGACGGCGGGGAACACTGAAGCTTTCTTT. Full variable domain (missing parts from reference TRBV11-2 and TRBJ1-1): EAGVAQSPRYKIIEKRQSVAFWCNPISGHATLYWYQQILGQGPKLLIQFQNNGVVDDSQLPKDRFSAERLKGVDSTLKIQPAKLEDSAVYLCASSSRTAGNTEAFFGQGTRLTVV.

The chain employs TRBV20-1 and TRBJ2-7; 10 bases match TRBD1. Germline V gene lookup returns CDR1 DFQATT and CDR2 SNEGSKA (reference sequence). The CDR3 consists of 15 residues. Losses at the gene ends were 3 bases for V and 2 bases for J; bases not matched to a gene: 7. CDR3 sequence (DNA): TGCAGTGCTAGTGTCGGACAGGGGGGACCCTACGAGCAGTACTTC. Translation gives CSASVGQGGPYEQYF.

DNA of the CDR3: TGTGCCAGTAGTACCGACAGGACACAGCCCCAGCATTTT. Protein sequence: CASSTDRTQPQHF. The chain uses TRBV19 and TRBJ1-5, with D tentatively TRBD1 (6 bases). V was clipped by 4 bases and J by 7 bases, with 11 bases between them. This CDR3 spans 13 amino acids. Germline lookup yields CDR1 LNHDA and CDR2 SQIVND (reference sequence).

The chain combines TRBV20-1 with TRBJ2-1; 10 bases map to TRBD2. The CDR3 has 15 amino acids. The junction had 6 bases not matched to a gene; V was cut back by 0 bases and J by 7 bases. Germline assignment: CDR1 DFQATT and CDR2 SNEGSKA (reference sequence). CDR3 loop: CSARDPSGSYNEQFF. The CDR3 DNA reads TGCAGTGCTAGAGATCCTAGCGGGAGCTATAATGAGCAGTTCTTC.

The chain employs TRBV20-1 and TRBJ1-5; TRBD1 is a possible D gene (6 bases). The CDR3 is 17 amino acids. The V gene's germline CDR1 is DFQATT and CDR2 SNEGSKA (reference sequence). The germline V and J ends were trimmed by 0 bases and 2 bases, with 17 bases remaining between them. CDR3 protein: CSARDGPGEGGNQPQHF. The CDR3 DNA is TGCAGTGCTAGAGATGGTCCAGGGGAGGGAGGCAATCAGCCCCAGCATTTT.

This clone is termed medium-sized (0.01 to 0.1%). The chain couples TRBV14 to TRBJ2-1, with TRBD2 identical over 13 bases. The CDR3 spans 16 residues. The trim removed 4 bases at V and 7 bases at J, leaving 7 bases unmatched. Germline V gene lookup returns CDR1 SGHDN and CDR2 FVKESK. In nucleotides, the CDR3 is TGTGCCAGCAGCCCCCTACTAGCGGGAGGGCCTAATGAGCAGTTCTTC. Amino acids: CASSPLLAGGPNEQFF.

This rearrangement joins TRBV11-3 to TRBJ2-3, with D tentatively TRBD1 or TRBD2 (5 bases each). CDR1 and CDR2 from the germline V gene are SGHNT and YENEEA. V lost 2 bases and J 3 bases, leaving 15 bases between the germline ends. This CDR3 spans 16 amino acids. CDR3 bases: TGTGCCAGCAGCTTATACGGGGACCCCGAGACAGATACGCAGTATTTT. Protein sequence: CASSLYGDPETDTQYF.

V usage is TRBV20-1 and J usage is TRBJ2-7; the D call may be TRBD1 or TRBD2 (5 bases each). This CDR3 comprises 12 residues. Between the trimmed V and J ends, which lost 7 bases and 2 bases, there was a span of 12 bases. In germline, CDR1 is DFQATT, CDR2 SNEGSKA (reference sequence). The CDR3 here is CSVPGRTYEQYF. The CDR3 nucleotides read TGCAGTGTTCCGGGACGTACCTACGAGCAGTACTTC.

The table lists this clone with many counts. V and J are TRBV19 and TRBJ2-5; D gene uncertain. Trimming left V 10 bases short and J 7 bases short, with 16 bases between. Germline V gives CDR1 LNHDA, CDR2 SQIVND (reference sequence). This CDR3 is 12 amino acids long. Written as DNA, the CDR3 is TGTGCCACCCTAGTGGGCCACGGGACCCAGTACTTC. This sequence encodes CATLVGHGTQYF. Full variable domain (outside the CDR3, taken from reference TRBV19 and TRBJ2-5): DGGITQSPKYLFRKEGQNVTLSCEQNLNHDAMYWYRQDPGQGLRLIYYSQIVNDFQKGDIAEGYSVSREKKESFPLTVTSAQKNPTAFYLCATLVGHGTQYFGPGTRLLVL.

This clone was counted many times. The chain links TRBV19 to TRBJ1-3; D is possibly TRBD1 (6 bases). This CDR3 is 15 amino acids long. V lost 4 bases and J 3 bases, leaving 13 bases between the germline ends. Germline lookup yields CDR1 LNHDA and CDR2 SQIVND (reference sequence). The DNA of the CDR3 is TGTGCCAGTAGTACCCCGGGACAATTTGGAAACACCATATATTTT. It codes for CASSTPGQFGNTIYF.

Turning to this clone: Other DNA sequences in the same sample also yield this CDR3. The V call is TRBV28, the J call TRBJ2-7; the match to TRBD1 covers 9 bases. This CDR3 has 14 amino acids. Losses at the gene ends were 7 bases for V and 4 bases for J; bases not matched to a gene: 8. Germline lookup yields CDR1 MDHEN and CDR2 SYDVKM. CDR3: CASTPPGQGYEQYF. The CDR3 nucleotides read TGTGCCAGCACCCCCCCGGGACAGGGTTACGAGCAGTACTTC.

This clone was detected only a few times. Compared with germline, one end of the junction differs, possibly owing to a read error. V and J are TRBV5-1 and TRBJ1-1; no reliable D call. CDR1 is SGHRS and CDR2 is YFSETQ in the germline V gene. The CDR3 runs 15 residues. The CDR3: CASILCSRRDTEAFF. Written as DNA, the CDR3 is TGCGCCAGCATCTTGTGTTCGAGACGGGACACTGAAGCTTTCTTT.

This clone was picked up many times. J is TRBJ1-2 and V is TRBV19; 8 positions match TRBD1. This CDR3 is 17 amino acids long. J was trimmed by 0 bases and V by 3 bases; bases with no gene match: 9. Looked up from germline, CDR1 is LNHDA and CDR2 is SQIVND (reference sequence). For the CDR3, the DNA is TGTGCCAGTAGTATCGCGGACAGGGAGTCGCCTAACTATGGCTACACCTTC. Residues: CASSIADRESPNYGYTF.

This clone appeared a single time. J is TRBJ2-5 and V is TRBV25-1, with 8 bases that match TRBD2. The CDR3 has 15 amino acids. Germline V gene sequence: CDR1 MGHDK, CDR2 SYGVNS. V lost 1 base and J lost 2; bases outside the gene matches: 3. The CDR3 DNA sequence: TGTGCCAGCAGTGAATCTACTAGCGGACAAGAGACCCAGTACTTC. This sequence encodes CASSESTSGQETQYF. Together with reference TRBV25-1 and TRBJ2-5, the CDR3 gives the full variable domain: EADIYQTPRYLVIGTGKKITLECSQTMGHDKMYWYQQDPGMELHLIHYSYGVNSTEKGDLSSESTVSRIRTEHFPLTLESARPSHTSQYLCASSESTSGQETQYFGPGTRLLVL.